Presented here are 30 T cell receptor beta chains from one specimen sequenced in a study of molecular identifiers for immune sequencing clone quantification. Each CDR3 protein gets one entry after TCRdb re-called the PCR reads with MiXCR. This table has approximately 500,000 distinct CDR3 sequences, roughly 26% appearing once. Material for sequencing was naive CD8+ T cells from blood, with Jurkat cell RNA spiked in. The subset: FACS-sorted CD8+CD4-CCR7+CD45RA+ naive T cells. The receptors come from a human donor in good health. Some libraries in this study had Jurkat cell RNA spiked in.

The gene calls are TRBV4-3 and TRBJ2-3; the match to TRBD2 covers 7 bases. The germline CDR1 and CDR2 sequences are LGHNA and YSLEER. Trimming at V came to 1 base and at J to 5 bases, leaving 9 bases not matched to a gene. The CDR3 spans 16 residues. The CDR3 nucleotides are TGCGCCAGCAGCCAAGCTGCGGCGGGAGTGGAAGATACGCAGTATTTT. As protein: CASSQAAAGVEDTQYF.

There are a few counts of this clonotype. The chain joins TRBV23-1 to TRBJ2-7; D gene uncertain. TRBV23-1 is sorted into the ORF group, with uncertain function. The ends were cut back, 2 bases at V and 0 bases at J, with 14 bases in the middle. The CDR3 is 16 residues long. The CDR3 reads CASSQATLLFSYEQYF. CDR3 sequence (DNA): TGCGCCAGCAGTCAAGCCACACTACTTTTCTCCTACGAGCAGTACTTC.

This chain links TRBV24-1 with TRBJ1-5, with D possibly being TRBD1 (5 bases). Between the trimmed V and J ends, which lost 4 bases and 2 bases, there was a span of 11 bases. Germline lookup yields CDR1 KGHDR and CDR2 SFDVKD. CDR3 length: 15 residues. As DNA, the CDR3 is TGTGCCACCAGTGACAGGGCGGCGGGCAATCAGCCCCAGCATTTT. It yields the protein CATSDRAAGNQPQHF.

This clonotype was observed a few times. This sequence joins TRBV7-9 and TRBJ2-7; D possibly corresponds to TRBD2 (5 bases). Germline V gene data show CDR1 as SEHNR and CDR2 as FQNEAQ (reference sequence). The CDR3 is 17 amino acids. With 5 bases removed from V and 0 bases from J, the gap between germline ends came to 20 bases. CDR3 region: CASSKDKAGLSSYEQYF. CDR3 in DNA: TGTGCCAGCAGCAAAGACAAGGCTGGACTGAGCTCCTACGAGCAGTACTTC.

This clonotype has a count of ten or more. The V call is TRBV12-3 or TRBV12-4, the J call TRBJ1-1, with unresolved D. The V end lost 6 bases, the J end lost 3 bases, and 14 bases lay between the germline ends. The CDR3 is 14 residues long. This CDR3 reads CASSSDGEYTEAFF. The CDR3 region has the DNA TGTGCCAGCAGCTCGGACGGGGAGTACACTGAAGCTTTCTTT.

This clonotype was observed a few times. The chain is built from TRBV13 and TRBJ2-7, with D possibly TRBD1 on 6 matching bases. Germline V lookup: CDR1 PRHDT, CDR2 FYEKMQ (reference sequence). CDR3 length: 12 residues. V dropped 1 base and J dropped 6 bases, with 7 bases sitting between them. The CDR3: CASSLDRVEQYF. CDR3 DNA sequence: TGTGCCAGCAGCTTAGACAGGGTCGAGCAGTACTTC.

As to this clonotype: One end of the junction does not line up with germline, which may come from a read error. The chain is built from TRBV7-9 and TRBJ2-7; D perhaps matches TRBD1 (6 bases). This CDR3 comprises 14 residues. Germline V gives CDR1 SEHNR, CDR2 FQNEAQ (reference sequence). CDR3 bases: TGTGCCAGCAGCTTAGCAGGGGGATCCTACGAGCGGTACTTC. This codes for CASSLAGGSYERYF.

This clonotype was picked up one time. This CDR3 reads CASSYRTGLQPQHF. For the CDR3, the DNA is TGTGCCAGTAGTTACAGGACAGGGCTGCAGCCCCAGCATTTT. The chain is built from TRBV19 and TRBJ1-5; 8 positions agree with TRBD1. Unmatched junction bases numbered 7, after V lost 5 bases and J lost 7 bases. Per the germline V gene, CDR1 is LNHDA and CDR2 is SQIVND (reference sequence). The CDR3 covers 14 residues.

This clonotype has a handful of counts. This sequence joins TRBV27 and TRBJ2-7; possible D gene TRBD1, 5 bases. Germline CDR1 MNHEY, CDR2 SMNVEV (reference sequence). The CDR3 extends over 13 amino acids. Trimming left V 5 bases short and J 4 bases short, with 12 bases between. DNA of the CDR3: TGTGCCAGCAGTCTAGGGGAATCGTACGAGCAGTACTTC. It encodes CASSLGESYEQYF.

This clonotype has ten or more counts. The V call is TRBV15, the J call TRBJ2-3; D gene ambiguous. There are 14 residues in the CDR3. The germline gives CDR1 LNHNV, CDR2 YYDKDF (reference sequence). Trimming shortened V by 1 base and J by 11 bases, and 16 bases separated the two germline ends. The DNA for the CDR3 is TGTGCCACCAGCAGAGTCCAGGCGATCAAAATGCAGTATTTT. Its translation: CATSRVQAIKMQYF.

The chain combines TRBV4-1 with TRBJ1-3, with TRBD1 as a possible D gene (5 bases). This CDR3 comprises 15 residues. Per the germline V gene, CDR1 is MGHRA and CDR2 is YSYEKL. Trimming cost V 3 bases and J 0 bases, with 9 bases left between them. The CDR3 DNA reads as TGCGCCAGCAGCCAGGGACGGTACTCTGGAAACACCATATATTTT. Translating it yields CASSQGRYSGNTIYF.

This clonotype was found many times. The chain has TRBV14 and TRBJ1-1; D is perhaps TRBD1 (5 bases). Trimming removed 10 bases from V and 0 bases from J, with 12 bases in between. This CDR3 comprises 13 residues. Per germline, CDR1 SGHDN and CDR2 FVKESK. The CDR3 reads CATGDGMNTEAFF. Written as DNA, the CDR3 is TGTGCCACCGGGGACGGCATGAACACTGAAGCTTTCTTT.

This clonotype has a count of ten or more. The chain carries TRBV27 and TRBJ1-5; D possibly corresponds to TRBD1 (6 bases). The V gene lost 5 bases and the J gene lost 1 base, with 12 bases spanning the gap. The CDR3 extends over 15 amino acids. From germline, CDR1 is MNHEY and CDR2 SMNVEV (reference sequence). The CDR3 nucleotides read TGTGCCAGCAGTCAATCCAGGGGAAGCAATCAGCCCCAGCATTTT. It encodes CASSQSRGSNQPQHF.

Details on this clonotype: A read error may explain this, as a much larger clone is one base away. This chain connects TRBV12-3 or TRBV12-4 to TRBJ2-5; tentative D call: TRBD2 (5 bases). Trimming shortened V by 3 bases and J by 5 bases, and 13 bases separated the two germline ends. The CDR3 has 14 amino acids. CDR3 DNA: TGTGCCAGCAGTTTTGGCGGGTCCCTGGAGACCCAGTACTTC. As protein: CASSFGGSLETQYF.

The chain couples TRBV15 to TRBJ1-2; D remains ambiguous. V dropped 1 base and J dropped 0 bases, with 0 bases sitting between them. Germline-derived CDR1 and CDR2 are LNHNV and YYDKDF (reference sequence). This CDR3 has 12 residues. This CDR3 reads CATSRANYGYTF. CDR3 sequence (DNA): TGTGCCACCAGCAGAGCTAACTATGGCTACACCTTC.

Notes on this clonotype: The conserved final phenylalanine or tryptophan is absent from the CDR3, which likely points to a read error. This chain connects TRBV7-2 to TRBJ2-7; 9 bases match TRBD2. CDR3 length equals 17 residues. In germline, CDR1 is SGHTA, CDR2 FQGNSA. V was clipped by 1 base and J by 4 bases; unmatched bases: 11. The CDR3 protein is CASSLVSNSGSWYEQYL. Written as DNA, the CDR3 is TGTGCCAGCAGCTTAGTTTCAAATAGCGGGAGTTGGTACGAGCAGTACCTC.

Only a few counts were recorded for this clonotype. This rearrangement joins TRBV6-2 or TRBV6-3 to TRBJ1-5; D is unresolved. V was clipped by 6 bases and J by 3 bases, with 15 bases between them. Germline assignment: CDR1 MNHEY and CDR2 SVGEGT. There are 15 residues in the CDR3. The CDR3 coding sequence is TGTGCCAGCAGCCCCCCCTGGTCCCACAATCAGCCCCAGCATTTT. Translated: CASSPPWSHNQPQHF.

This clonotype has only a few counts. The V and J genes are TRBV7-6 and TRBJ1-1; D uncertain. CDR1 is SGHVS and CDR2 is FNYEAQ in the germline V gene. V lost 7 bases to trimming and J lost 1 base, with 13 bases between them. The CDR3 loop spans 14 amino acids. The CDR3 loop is CASTPGRRNTEAFF. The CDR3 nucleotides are TGTGCCAGCACCCCTGGACGGAGGAACACTGAAGCTTTCTTT.

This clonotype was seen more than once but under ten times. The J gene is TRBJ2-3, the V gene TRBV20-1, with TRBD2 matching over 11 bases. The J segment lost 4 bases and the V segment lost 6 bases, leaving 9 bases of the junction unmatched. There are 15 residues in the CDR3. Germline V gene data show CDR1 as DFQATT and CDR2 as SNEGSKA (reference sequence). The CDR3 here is CSAITSGSGADTQYF. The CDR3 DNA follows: TGCAGTGCAATAACTAGCGGGAGCGGGGCAGATACGCAGTATTTT.

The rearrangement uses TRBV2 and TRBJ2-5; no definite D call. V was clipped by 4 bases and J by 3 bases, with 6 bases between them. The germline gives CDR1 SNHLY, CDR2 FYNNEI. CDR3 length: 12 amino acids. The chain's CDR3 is CASSATEETQYF. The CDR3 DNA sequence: TGTGCCAGCAGTGCAACCGAAGAGACCCAGTACTTC. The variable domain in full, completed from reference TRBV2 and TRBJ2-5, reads EPEVTQTPSHQVTQMGQEVILRCVPISNHLYFYWYRQILGQKVEFLVSFYNNEISEKSEIFDDQFSVERPDGSNFTLKIRSTKLEDSAMYFCASSATEETQYFGPGTRLLVL.

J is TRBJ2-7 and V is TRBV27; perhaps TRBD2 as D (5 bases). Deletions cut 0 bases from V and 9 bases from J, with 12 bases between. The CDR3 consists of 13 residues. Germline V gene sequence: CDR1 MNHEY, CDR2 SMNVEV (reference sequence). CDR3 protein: CASSLSSRGGQYF. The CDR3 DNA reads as TGTGCCAGCAGTTTATCAAGTCGGGGTGGGCAGTACTTC.

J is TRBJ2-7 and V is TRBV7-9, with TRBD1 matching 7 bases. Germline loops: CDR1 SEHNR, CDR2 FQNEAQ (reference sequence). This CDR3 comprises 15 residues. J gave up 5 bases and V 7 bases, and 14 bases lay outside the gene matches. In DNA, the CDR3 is TGTGCCAGCAACCGAGATCCGACAGGGTTGCACGAGCAGTACTTC. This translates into CASNRDPTGLHEQYF.

The CDR3 DNA follows: TGTGCCAGCAGCTTAGTGCTAGCGGGGGGCTACTTCCAAGAGACCCAGTACTTC. It yields the protein CASSLVLAGGYFQETQYF. The chain links TRBV7-6 to TRBJ2-5; 11 bases are a match to TRBD2. J gave up 1 base and V 1 base, and 8 bases lay outside the gene matches. Germline V gene sequence: CDR1 SGHVS, CDR2 FNYEAQ. The CDR3 is 18 amino acids.

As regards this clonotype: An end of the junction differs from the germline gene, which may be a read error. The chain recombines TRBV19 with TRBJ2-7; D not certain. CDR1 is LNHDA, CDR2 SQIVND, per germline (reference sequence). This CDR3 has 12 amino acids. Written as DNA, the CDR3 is TGTGCCAGTAGTATAGCCGCCGGGCGGTTGCACTTC. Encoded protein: CASSIAAGRLHF. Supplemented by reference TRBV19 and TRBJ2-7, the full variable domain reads DGGITQSPKYLFRKEGQNVTLSCEQNLNHDAMYWYRQDPGQGLRLIYYSQIVNDFQKGDIAEGYSVSREKKESFPLTVTSAQKNPTAFYLCASSIAAGRLHFGPGTRLTVT.

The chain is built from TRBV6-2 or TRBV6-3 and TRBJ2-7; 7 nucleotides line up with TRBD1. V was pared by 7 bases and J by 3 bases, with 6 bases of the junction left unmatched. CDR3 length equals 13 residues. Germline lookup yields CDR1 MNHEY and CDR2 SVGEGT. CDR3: CASIGQAVYEQYF. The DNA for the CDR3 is TGTGCCAGCATAGGACAGGCCGTCTACGAGCAGTACTTC.

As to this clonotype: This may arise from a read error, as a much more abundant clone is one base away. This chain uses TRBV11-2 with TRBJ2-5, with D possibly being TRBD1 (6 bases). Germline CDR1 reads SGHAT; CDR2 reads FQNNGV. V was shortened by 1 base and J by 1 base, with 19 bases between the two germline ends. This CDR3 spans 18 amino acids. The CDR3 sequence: CASSLGVVYRDTQETQYF. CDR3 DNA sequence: TGTGCCAGCAGCTTAGGAGTGGTTTACCGGGACACCCAAGAGACCCAGTACTTC.

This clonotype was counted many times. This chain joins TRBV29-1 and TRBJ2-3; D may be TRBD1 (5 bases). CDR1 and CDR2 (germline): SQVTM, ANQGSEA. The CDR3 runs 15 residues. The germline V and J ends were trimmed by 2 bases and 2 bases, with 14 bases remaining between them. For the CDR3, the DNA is TGCAGCGTTGAACCCAGGGCCCTCGACACAGATACGCAGTATTTT. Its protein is CSVEPRALDTDTQYF.

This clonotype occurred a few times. CDR3 amino acids: CSARGLYGYEQYF. CDR3 coding DNA: TGCAGTGCTAGGGGACTATACGGCTACGAGCAGTACTTC. The V and J genes are TRBV20-1 and TRBJ2-7; 7 nucleotides line up with TRBD2. Trimming removed 3 bases from V and 3 bases from J; junction bases left unmatched: 5. The V gene's germline CDR1 is DFQATT and CDR2 SNEGSKA (reference sequence). This CDR3 has 13 amino acids.

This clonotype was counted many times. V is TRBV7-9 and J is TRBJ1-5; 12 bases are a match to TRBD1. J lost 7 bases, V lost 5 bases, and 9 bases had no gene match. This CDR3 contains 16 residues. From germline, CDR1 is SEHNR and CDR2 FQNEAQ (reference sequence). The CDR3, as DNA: TGTGCCAGCAGCAGGGACAGGGGGCAAGAAATGCAGCCCCAGCATTTT. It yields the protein CASSRDRGQEMQPQHF.

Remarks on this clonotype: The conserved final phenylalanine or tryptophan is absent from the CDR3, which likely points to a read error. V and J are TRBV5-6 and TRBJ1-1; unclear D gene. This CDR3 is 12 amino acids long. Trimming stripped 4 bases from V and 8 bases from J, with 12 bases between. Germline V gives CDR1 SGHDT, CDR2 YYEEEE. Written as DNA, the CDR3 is TGTGCCAGCAGCCCGAGGACGTTGGAAGCTTTCCTT. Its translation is CASSPRTLEAFL.